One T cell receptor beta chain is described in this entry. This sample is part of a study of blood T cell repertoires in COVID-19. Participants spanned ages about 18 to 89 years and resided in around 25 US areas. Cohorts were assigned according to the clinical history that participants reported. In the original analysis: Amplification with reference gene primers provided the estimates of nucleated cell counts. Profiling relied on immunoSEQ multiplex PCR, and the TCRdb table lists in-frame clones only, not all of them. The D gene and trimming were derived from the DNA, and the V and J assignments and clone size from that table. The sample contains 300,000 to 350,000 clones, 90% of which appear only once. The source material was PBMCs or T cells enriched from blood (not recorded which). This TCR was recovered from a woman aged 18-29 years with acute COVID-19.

The CDR3 sequence is CASSPNSGKLFF. In DNA, the CDR3 is TGTGCCAGCAGTCCCAATTCAGGGAAACTGTTTTTT. This chain links TRBV28 with TRBJ1-4; D may be TRBD1 (5 bases). This CDR3 has 12 residues. Per the germline V gene, CDR1 is MDHEN and CDR2 is SYDVKM. With 5 bases removed from V and 11 bases from J, the gap between germline ends came to 12 bases.